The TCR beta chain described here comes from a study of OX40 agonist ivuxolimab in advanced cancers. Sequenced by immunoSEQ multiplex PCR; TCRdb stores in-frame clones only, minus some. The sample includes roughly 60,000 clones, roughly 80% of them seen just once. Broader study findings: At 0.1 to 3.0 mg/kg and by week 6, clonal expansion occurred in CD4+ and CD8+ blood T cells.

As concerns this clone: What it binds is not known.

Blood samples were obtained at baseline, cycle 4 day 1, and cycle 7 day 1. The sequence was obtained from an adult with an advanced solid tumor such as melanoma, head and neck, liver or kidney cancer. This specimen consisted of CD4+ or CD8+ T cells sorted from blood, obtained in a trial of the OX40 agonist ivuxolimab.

In DNA form, the CDR3 reads TGTGCCAGCAGCTTAGCCTCGGACCCAAGTCGGGTTGAAGGCTACACCTTC. This sequence encodes CASSLASDPSRVEGYTF. The J gene is TRBJ1-2, the V gene TRBV7-8; D unresolved. Per the germline V gene, CDR1 is SGHVS and CDR2 is FQNEAQ. CDR3 size: 17 residues. Trimming cost V 0 bases and J 8 bases, with 22 bases left between them. Together with reference TRBV7-8 and TRBJ1-2, the CDR3 gives the full variable domain: GAGVSQSPRYKVAKRGQDVALRCDPISGHVSLFWYQQALGQGPEFLTYFQNEAQLDKSGLPSDRFFAERPEGSVSTLKIQRTQQEDSAVYLCASSLASDPSRVEGYTFGSGTRLTVV.